This T cell receptor (beta chain) was recorded in a study of blood T cell repertoires in COVID-19. Assignments of participants to cohorts depended upon their own reported clinical history. TCRdb's copy holds only in-frame clones and misses some; the assay was immunoSEQ multiplex PCR. The top ten clones hold approximately 3.5% of a sample with over 200,000 clones, approximately 88% of them seen once. CDR1 and CDR2 (germline): MNHEY, SMNVEV (reference sequence). CDR3 length: 13 residues. Trimming cost V 3 bases and J 6 bases; bases outside gene matches: 1. The rearrangement uses TRBV27 and TRBJ1-2; 10 bases are shared with TRBD1. The sequence came from a woman in her 30s who had been exposed to COVID-19. The specimen sequenced was PBMCs or T cells enriched from blood (not recorded which). The CDR3 sequence: CASSFGQGDGYTF. CDR3 coding DNA: TGTGCCAGCAGTTTTGGACAGGGGGATGGCTACACCTTC.